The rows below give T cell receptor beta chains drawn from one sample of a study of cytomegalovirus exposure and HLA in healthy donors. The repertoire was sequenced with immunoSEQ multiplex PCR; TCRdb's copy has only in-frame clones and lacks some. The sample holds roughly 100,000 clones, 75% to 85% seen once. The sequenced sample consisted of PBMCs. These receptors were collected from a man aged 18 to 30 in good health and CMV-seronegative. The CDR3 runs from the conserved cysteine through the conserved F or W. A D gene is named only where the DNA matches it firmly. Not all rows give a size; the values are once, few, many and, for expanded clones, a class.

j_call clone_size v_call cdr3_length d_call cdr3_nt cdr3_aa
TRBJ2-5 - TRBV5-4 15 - TGTGCCAGCAGCTCGCGAAGTAGTATCCAAGAGACCCAGTACTTC CASSSRSSIQETQYF
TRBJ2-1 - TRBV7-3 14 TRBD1 TGTGCCAGCAGCGGACAGGGGGGTTACAATGAGCAGTTCTTC CASSGQGGYNEQFF
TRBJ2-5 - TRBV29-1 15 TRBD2 TGCAGCGTTATTTATAGCGGGAGTTTCTTGGAGACCCAGTACTTC CSVIYSGSFLETQYF
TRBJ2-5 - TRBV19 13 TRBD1 TGTGCCACCCAAGGGGGCGGAAGAGAGACCCAGTACTTC CATQGGGRETQYF
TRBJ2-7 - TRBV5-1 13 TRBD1 TGCGCCAGCAGCTGGGACAGGGGCCACGAGCAGTACTTC CASSWDRGHEQYF
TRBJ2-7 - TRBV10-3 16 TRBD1 TGTGCCACCAGACAGGGTGCCACGGGTCCGCCCTACGAGCAGTACTTC CATRQGATGPPYEQYF
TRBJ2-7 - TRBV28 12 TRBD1 TGTGCCAGCACAACAGGGGGCTACGAGCAGTACTTC CASTTGGYEQYF
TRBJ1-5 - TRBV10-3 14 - TGTGCCATCAGTGTGGGCAGGGGCAATCAGCCCCAGCATTTT CAISVGRGNQPQHF
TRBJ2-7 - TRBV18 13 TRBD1 TGTGCCAGCTCCCACGGGACAGCCTACGAGCAGTACTTC CASSHGTAYEQYF
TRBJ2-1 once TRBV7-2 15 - TGTGCCAGCAGCTTAAGGGGGGGTAAAGCGTATGAGCAGTTCTTC CASSLRGGKAYEQFF
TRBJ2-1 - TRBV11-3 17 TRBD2 TGTGCCAGCAGCTTAGATGCGGCTAGTGGGGGAGGGGATGAGCAGTTCTTC CASSLDAASGGGDEQFF
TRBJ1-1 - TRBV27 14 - TGTGCCAGCAGCCTAGAACGGGAGAACACTGAAGCTTTCTTT CASSLERENTEAFF
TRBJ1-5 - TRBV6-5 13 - TGTGCCAGCAGTTTGAACAGGGATCAGCCCCAGCATTTT CASSLNRDQPQHF
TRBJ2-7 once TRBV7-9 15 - TGTGCCAGCAGCAGCGGGCAGGCGTTGACCTACGAGCAGTACTTC CASSSGQALTYEQYF
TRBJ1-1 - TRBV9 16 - TGTGCCAGCAGCGTAGCTTCTGGCGGATTGAACACTGAAGCTTTCTTT CASSVASGGLNTEAFF
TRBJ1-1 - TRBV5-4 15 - TGTGCCAGCAGCCGCGACCTGAGGGAACACACTGAAGCTTTCTTT CASSRDLREHTEAFF
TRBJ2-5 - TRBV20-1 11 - TGCAGTGCTGGACTCGTAGAGACCCAGTACTTC CSAGLVETQYF
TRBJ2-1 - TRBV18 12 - TGTGCCAGCTCACACTTCGCGAAAGAGCAGTTCTTC CASSHFAKEQFF
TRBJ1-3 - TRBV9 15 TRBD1 TGTGCCAGCAGCGTAGACGGACAGGGGGGAAACACCATATATTTT CASSVDGQGGNTIYF
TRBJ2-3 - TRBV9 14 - TGTGCCAGCAGCCAAGGGGCCGGGTGGGATACGCAGTATTTT CASSQGAGWDTQYF
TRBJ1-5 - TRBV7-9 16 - TGTGCCAGCACCGAATTAACAGGTGATCCCAATCAGCCCCAGCATTTT CASTELTGDPNQPQHF
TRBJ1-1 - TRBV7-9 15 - TGTGCCAGCAGCTTAGAGGACAGACCGAACACTGAAGCTTTCTTT CASSLEDRPNTEAFF
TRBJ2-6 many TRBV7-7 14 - TGTGCTAGCAGCTTGGAGGGTGGGGCCAACGTCCTGACTTTC CASSLEGGANVLTF
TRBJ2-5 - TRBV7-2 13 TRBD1 TGTGCCAGCAGGCAGGACAGGGCAAAGACCCAGTACTTC CASRQDRAKTQYF
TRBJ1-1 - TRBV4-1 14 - TGCGCCAGCAGCCGCACAGGGATGAACACTGAAGCTTTCTTT CASSRTGMNTEAFF
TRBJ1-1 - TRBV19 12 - TGTGCCAGTGGGACTATGAACACTGAAGCTTTCTTT CASGTMNTEAFF
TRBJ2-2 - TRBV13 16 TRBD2 TGTGCCAGCAGCGCGCTACTAGCGGGAGAATCCGGGGAGCTGTTTTTT CASSALLAGESGELFF
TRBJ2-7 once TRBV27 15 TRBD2 TGTGCCAGCAGTCTCGGACTAGCGGGAGACCACGAGCAGTACTTC CASSLGLAGDHEQYF
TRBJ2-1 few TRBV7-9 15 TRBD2 TGTGCCAGCAGTCGTACCGGGGCCTCGGGAGGGGGGCAGTTCTTC CASSRTGASGGGQFF
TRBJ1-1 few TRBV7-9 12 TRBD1 TGTGCCAGCAGCCCTACTGACAGGGGATGGGTCTTT CASSPTDRGWVF
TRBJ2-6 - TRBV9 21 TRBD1 TGTGCCAGCAGCGTAGCTGGTGACAGGGGTTTAATCCCCTCTGGGGCCAACGTCCTGACTTTC CASSVAGDRGLIPSGANVLTF
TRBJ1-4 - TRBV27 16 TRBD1 TGTGCCAGCAGTTTCACAGGGGATGTATCTAATGAAAAACTGTTTTTT CASSFTGDVSNEKLFF
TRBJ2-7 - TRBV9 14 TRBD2 TGTGCCAGCAGCGTAGGGCGGGAGCGGTACGAGCAGTACTTC CASSVGRERYEQYF
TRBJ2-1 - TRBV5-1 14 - TGCGCCAGCAGCTTGAACCGAGCCTGCAATGAGCAGTTCTTC CASSLNRACNEQFF
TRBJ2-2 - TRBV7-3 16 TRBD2 TGTGCCAGCAGCCCCTGGACTAGCGGGGCCCCCGGGGAGCTGTTTTTT CASSPWTSGAPGELFF
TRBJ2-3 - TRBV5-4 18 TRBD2 TGTGCCAGCAGCTCGGGACTAGCGGGAGGGCCAGGCACAGATACGCAGTATTTT CASSSGLAGGPGTDTQYF
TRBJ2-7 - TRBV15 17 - TGTGCCACCAGCAGGATGGGCGGGGCCCCCGAGTCCTACGAGCAGTACTTC CATSRMGGAPESYEQYF
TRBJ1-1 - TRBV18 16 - TGTGCCAGCTCACCACCCGGGACTGACAGCAGCACTGAAGCTTTCTTT CASSPPGTDSSTEAFF
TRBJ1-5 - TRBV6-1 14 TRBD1 TGTGCCAGCCTGGACAGGGGGAACAATCAGCCCCAGCATTTT CASLDRGNNQPQHF
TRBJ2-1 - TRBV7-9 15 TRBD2 TGTGCCAGCAGCTTAGCAACTAGCGGGACCCAGGAGCAGTTCTTC CASSLATSGTQEQFF
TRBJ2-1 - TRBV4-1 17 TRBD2 TGCGCCAGCAGCCAAGATTTCGCTAGCGGGGGTTACAATGAGCAGTTCTTC CASSQDFASGGYNEQFF
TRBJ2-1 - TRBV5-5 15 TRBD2 TGTGCCACCGGACTAGCGGGGATTTCCTACAATGAGCAGTTCTTC CATGLAGISYNEQFF
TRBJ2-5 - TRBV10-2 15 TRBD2 TGCGCCAGCAGGGTACGAGCGGGGCTCCAAGAGACCCAGTACTTC CASRVRAGLQETQYF
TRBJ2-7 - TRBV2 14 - TGTGCCAGCAGTGAAGCTCTAGTCACCTACGAGCAGTACTTC CASSEALVTYEQYF
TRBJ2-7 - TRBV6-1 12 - TGTGCCAGCATCCAAGGGAGGGGGGAGCAGTACTTC CASIQGRGEQYF
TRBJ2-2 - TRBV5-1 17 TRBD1 TGCGCCAGCAGCCTAGGACAGGGAGGAAAGGGCAGCGGGGAGCTGTTTTTT CASSLGQGGKGSGELFF
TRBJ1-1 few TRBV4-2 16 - TGTGCCAGCAGCCAAGCTGGGAGCACTAGGAACACTGAAGCTTTCTTT CASSQAGSTRNTEAFF
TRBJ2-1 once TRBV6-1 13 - TGTGCCAGCACCATGGACAGGCGGGACGAGCAGTTCTTC CASTMDRRDEQFF
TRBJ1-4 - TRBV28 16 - TGTGCCAGCAGTTTAAAACAGGAAGATTCTAATGAAAAACTGTTTTTT CASSLKQEDSNEKLFF
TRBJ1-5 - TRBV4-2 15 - TGTGCCAGCAGCCAACTTGACAGAGACAATCAGCCCCAGCATTTT CASSQLDRDNQPQHF
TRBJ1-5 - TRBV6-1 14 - TGTGCCAGCATCGGGGCAGGGGCCCACCAGCCCCAGCATTTT CASIGAGAHQPQHF
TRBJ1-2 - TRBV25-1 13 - TGTGCCAGCAGCCCGGGAGGGGCATGGGGCTACACCTTC CASSPGGAWGYTF
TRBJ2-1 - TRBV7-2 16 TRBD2 TGTGCCAGCAGCTTAGACCGGACTAGCGCTTACAATGAGCAGTTCTTC CASSLDRTSAYNEQFF